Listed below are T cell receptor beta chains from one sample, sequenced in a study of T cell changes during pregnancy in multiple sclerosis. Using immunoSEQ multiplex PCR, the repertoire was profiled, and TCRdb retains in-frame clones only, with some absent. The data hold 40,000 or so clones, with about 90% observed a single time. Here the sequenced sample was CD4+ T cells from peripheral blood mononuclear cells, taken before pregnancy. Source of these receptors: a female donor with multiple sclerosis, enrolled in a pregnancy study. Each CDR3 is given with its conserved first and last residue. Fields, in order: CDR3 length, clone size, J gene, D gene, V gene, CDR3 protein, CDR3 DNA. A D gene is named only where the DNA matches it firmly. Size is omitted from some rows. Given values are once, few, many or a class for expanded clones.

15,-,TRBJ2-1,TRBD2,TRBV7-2,CASSYSGGTYNEQFF,TGTGCCAGCAGCTATAGCGGGGGCACCTACAATGAGCAGTTCTTC
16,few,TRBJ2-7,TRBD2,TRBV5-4,CASSPGLAGQGYEQYF,TGTGCCAGCAGCCCAGGACTAGCGGGGCAGGGCTACGAGCAGTACTTC
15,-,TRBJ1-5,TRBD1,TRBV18,CASSPGQGDHQPQHF,TGTGCCAGCTCACCCGGACAGGGTGACCATCAGCCCCAGCATTTT
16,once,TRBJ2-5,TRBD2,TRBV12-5,CASGWVTSGGRETQYF,TGTGCTAGTGGTTGGGTGACTAGCGGGGGTAGAGAGACCCAGTACTTC
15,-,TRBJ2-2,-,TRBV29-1,CSVEDTRGNTGELFF,TGCAGCGTTGAAGATACCAGGGGAAACACCGGGGAGCTGTTTTTT
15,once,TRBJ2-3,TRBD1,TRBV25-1,CASGPHRGGTDTQYF,TGTGCCAGCGGACCTCACAGGGGGGGCACAGATACGCAGTATTTT
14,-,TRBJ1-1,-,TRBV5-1,CASSLFQLNTEAFF,TGCGCCAGCAGCTTGTTTCAGTTGAACACTGAAGCTTTCTTT
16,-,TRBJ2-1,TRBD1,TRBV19,CASSSSGGRPYNEQFF,TGTGCCAGTAGTTCCTCAGGGGGCCGCCCCTACAATGAGCAGTTCTTC
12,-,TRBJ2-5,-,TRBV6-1,CASSGEVETQYF,TGTGCCAGCAGTGGGGAGGTAGAGACCCAGTACTTC
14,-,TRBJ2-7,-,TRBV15,CATSRGGTGYEQYF,TGTGCCACCAGCAGGGGTGGGACTGGCTACGAGCAGTACTTC
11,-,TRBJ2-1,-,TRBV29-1,CSVQVNDEQFF,TGCAGCGTCCAGGTTAATGATGAGCAGTTCTTC
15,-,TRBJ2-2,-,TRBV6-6,CASSYTGKNTGELFF,TGTGCCAGCAGTTACACAGGGAAGAACACCGGGGAGCTGTTTTTT
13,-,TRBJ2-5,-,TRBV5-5,CASSPGSQETQYF,TGTGCCAGCAGCCCCGGTTCACAAGAGACCCAGTACTTC
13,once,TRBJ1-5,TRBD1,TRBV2,CASGTGAGGPQHF,TGTGCCAGCGGGACAGGGGCCGGGGGGCCCCAGCATTTT
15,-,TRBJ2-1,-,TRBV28,CASSFLGQSYNEQFF,TGTGCCAGCAGTTTTCTCGGACAGTCTTACAATGAGCAGTTCTTC
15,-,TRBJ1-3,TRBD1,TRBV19,CASRIQGASGNTIYF,TGTGCCAGTAGGATACAGGGGGCTTCGGGAAACACCATATATTTT
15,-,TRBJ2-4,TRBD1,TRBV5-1,CASSPAQPTGGIQYF,TGCGCCAGCAGCCCAGCTCAACCAACAGGGGGCATTCAGTACTTC
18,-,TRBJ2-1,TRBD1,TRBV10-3,CATRDRGGTVSSYNEQFF,TGTGCCACCCGGGACAGGGGGGGAACCGTAAGCTCCTACAATGAGCAGTTCTTC
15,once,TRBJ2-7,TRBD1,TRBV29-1,CSVIPGTGSSYEQYF,TGCAGCGTTATACCCGGGACAGGGTCGTCCTACGAGCAGTACTTC
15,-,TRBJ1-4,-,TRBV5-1,CASSVGTLKGEKLFF,TGCGCCAGCAGCGTCGGGACACTAAAGGGTGAAAAACTGTTTTTT
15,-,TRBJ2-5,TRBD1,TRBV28,CASSSWDRTQETQYF,TGTGCCAGCAGTTCCTGGGACAGGACCCAAGAGACCCAGTACTTC
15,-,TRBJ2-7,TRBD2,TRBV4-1,CACSPGLAGIYEQYF,TGCGCCTGCAGCCCCGGACTAGCGGGGATATACGAGCAGTACTTC
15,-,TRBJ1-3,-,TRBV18,CASSPLGGPGNTIYF,TGTGCCAGCTCACCACTTGGTGGGCCAGGAAACACCATATATTTT
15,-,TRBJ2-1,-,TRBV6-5,CASSPLGAARNEQFF,TGTGCCAGCAGCCCGCTGGGGGCGGCGCGGAATGAGCAGTTCTTC